The sequence of this TCR beta chain was determined in a study of T cells expressing NK-cell markers. Across the study: Investigators obtained TCR beta repertoires from sorted CD3+CD56+NKG2C+, CD3+CD56+NKG2C- and CD3+CD56-NKG2C+ T cells.

The germline V gene has CDR1 MGHRA and CDR2 YSYEKL. There are 16 residues in the CDR3. 5'RACE template switching built TCR beta cDNA with unique molecular identifiers. After re-calling the 5' RACE reads, TCRdb lists one entry per CDR3 protein, DNA absent. This sample's table reports 150,000 to 200,000 distinct CDR3 sequences. The receptor was isolated from a woman between 18 and 70 years old in good health. The chain uses TRBV4-1 and TRBJ2-1. The sample consisted of blood T cells: a sorted CD56 or NKG2C T cell subset, CD4+ or CD8+ T cells, or bulk PBMC T cells (not recorded which). This CDR3 is CASSQDGGTAYNEQFF.